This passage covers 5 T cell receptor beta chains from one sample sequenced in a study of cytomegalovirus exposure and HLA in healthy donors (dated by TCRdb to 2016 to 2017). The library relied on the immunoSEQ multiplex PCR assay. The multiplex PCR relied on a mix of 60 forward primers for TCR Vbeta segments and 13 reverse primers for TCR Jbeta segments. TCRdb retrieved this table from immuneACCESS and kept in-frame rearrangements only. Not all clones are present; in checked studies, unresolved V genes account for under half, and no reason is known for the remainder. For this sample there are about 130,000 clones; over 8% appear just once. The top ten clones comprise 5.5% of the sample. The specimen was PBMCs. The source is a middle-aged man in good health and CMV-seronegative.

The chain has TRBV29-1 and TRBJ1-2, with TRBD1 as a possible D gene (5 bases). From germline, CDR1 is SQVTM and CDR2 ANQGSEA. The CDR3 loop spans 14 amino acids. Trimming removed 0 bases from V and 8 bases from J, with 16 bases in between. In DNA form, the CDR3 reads TGCAGCGTTGAAGAGGGCGCAGGGTGGGGCGGCTACACCTTC. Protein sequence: CSVEEGAGWGGYTF.

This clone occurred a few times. The CDR3 region is CASSFVTNTGELFF. In DNA form, the CDR3 reads TGTGCCAGCAGCTTTGTCACGAACACCGGGGAGCTGTTTTTT. The rearrangement uses TRBV11-3 and TRBJ2-2, with D hard to call. From germline, CDR1 is SGHNT and CDR2 YENEEA. Trimming removed 3 bases from V and 0 bases from J, with 5 bases in between. The CDR3 length is 14 residues.

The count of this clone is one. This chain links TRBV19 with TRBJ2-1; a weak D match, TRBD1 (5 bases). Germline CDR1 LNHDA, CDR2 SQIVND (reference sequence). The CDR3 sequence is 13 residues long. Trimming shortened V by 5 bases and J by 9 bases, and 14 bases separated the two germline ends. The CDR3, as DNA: TGTGCCAGTAGTCGTCAGGGAATCGGTGAGCAGTTCTTC. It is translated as CASSRQGIGEQFF.

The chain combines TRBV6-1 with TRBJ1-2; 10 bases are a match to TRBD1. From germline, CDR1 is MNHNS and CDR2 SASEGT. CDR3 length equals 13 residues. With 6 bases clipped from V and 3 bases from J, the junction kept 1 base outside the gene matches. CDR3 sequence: CASSGTGDYGYTF. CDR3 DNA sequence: TGTGCCAGCAGCGGGACAGGGGACTATGGCTACACCTTC.

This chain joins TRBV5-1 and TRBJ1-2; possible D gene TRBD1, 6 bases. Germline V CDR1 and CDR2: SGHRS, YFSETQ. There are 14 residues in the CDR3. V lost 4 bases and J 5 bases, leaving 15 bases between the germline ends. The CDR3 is CASSLNRERYGYTF. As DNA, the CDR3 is TGCGCCAGCAGCCTCAACAGGGAGAGATATGGCTACACCTTC. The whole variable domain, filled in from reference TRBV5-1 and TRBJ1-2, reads KAGVTQTPRYLIKTRGQQVTLSCSPISGHRSVSWYQQTPGQGLQFLFEYFSETQRNKGNFPGRFSGRQFSNSRSEMNVSTLELGDSALYLCASSLNRERYGYTFGSGTRLTVV.